The rows below give T cell receptor beta chains drawn from one sample of a study of technical replicates of blood from several donors. Repertoires were generated with immunoSEQ multiplex PCR, while TCRdb's copy carries only in-frame clones and drops some. The table has some 99,000 clones, 95% seen once. The sequencing sample was made of T cells isolated from PBMCs. These receptors were collected from a human donor in good health. CDR3s include the opening cysteine and the closing phenylalanine or tryptophan. Clone size appears in some rows only: once, few, many, or a class for an expanded clone.

V gene,clone size,J gene,CDR3 protein
TRBV11-1,few,TRBJ2-3,CASSFPPSAGGTRTDTQYF
TRBV18,NA,TRBJ2-3,CASSSSAGREDTQYF
TRBV29-1,NA,TRBJ1-1,CSVEEPVNTEAFF
TRBV11-3,NA,TRBJ2-1,CASSFGLSNYGEQFF
TRBV2,NA,TRBJ1-1,CAIEDRPSNTEAFF
TRBV14,few,TRBJ2-6,CASSLQGPGANVLTF
TRBV6-6,NA,TRBJ2-7,CASSNTDTYEQYF
TRBV9,NA,TRBJ1-1,CASSVESSGTEAFF
TRBV10-3,NA,TRBJ2-2,CAISESGQSNTGELFF
TRBV5-1,NA,TRBJ1-1,CASSPYLQGASTEAFF
TRBV6-1,few,TRBJ1-5,CASTRGNQPQHF
TRBV27,NA,TRBJ2-5,CASSSDSRTQYF
TRBV7-8,NA,TRBJ2-7,CASSLTRPGREQYF
TRBV10-3,NA,TRBJ1-1,CAIGWRDVAFF
TRBV4-1,NA,TRBJ2-2,CASSQVGQYTGELFF